This TCR beta chain appears in the sequencing data of a study of siplizumab effects on memory and regulatory T cells. With regard to this clone: Its cognate antigen is unknown.

TCR templates numbering some 100,000 were assayed per sample. Sequencing used immunoSEQ multiplex PCR; TCRdb keeps in-frame clones, though not all of them. The sample records 100,000 or so clones, about 92% being singletons. Trimming pared 2 bases from V and 8 bases from J, leaving 12 bases between. This CDR3 is built from 13 residues. Looked up from germline, CDR1 is LGHNA and CDR2 is YNFKEQ. Study results and limitations: Major contributors to the alloresponse seemed to be naive T cells, which also appeared more diverse than memory cells. Proliferating siplizumab-culture Treg suppressive function went unconfirmed. Assignment to unstimulated subsets succeeded for only a minor fraction of the alloreactive clones.

Specimen: CD4+ T cells sorted from blood. The gene calls are TRBV4-2 and TRBJ1-1; D unresolved. The TCR originated in a human donor in good health. The CDR3 region is CASSQTDKSEAFF. The CDR3 bases are TGTGCCAGCAGCCAAACTGACAAGTCCGAAGCTTTCTTT.